This passage covers 6 T cell receptor beta chains from one sample sequenced in a study of blood T cell repertoires in COVID-19. The assay was immunoSEQ multiplex PCR, and TCRdb's table has in-frame clones only and misses some. This sample yields roughly 400,000 clones, of which roughly 86% are seen a single time; roughly 2% belongs to the top ten. The sequencing input was peripheral blood. The source of these receptors is a woman aged 60-75 years with COVID-19, enrolled during active disease.

The chain has TRBV12-3 or TRBV12-4 and TRBJ1-1; TRBD1 matches at 7 bases. Trimming at V came to 6 bases and at J to 12 bases, leaving 13 bases not matched to a gene. This CDR3 region has 13 residues. CDR3 amino acids: CASSRDRDSISFF. CDR3 in DNA: TGTGCCAGCAGCCGAGACAGGGACAGTATCTCTTTCTTT.

V usage is TRBV3-1 (or the pseudogene TRBV3-2) and J usage is TRBJ1-1; TRBD1 aligns across 8 bases. The V gene's germline CDR1 is LGHDT and CDR2 YNNKEL (reference sequence). CDR3 length: 15 amino acids. V trimming: 4 bases; J trimming: 1 base; junction bases outside the gene matches: 5. The CDR3 DNA reads TGTGCCAGCAGCCCGGACAGGGCGGGGAACACTGAAGCTTTCTTT. The encoded protein is CASSPDRAGNTEAFF.

The J gene is TRBJ1-6, the V gene TRBV29-1; D remains ambiguous. Trimming pared 6 bases from V and 0 bases from J, leaving 12 bases between. The CDR3 totals 15 residues. The germline V gene encodes CDR1 SQVTM and CDR2 ANQGSEA. In DNA form, the CDR3 reads TGCAGCGTCCGTCTCTTGAGCTCCTATAATTCACCCCTCCACTTT. This sequence encodes CSVRLLSSYNSPLHF.

The chain couples TRBV11-3 to TRBJ2-7, with D unclear. CDR1 SGHNT and CDR2 YENEEA come from the germline V gene. CDR3 length equals 13 residues. Deletions cut 3 bases from V and 1 base from J, with 7 bases between. The CDR3 DNA reads as TGTGCCAGCAGCTTTGAGCTGTCCTACGAGCAGTACTTC. Translating it yields CASSFELSYEQYF.

On this clone itself: Different DNA sequences within this sample yield the same CDR3. The rearrangement links TRBV12-3 or TRBV12-4 to TRBJ2-5, with D possibly being TRBD1 (5 bases). This CDR3 is 13 amino acids long. Trimming removed 3 bases at V and 3 bases at J, with 8 bases between. CDR3 region: CASSFDREETQYF. The CDR3 DNA sequence: TGTGCCAGCAGTTTCGACAGAGAAGAGACCCAGTACTTC.

The V call is TRBV23-1, the J call TRBJ2-7; tentatively, D is TRBD1 (7 bases). TRBV23-1 is an ORF, with its function uncertain. CDR3 length: 18 residues. The germline V and J ends were trimmed by 0 bases and 1 base, with 19 bases remaining between them. The CDR3 DNA reads as TGCGCCAGCAGTCAATCGTGGATGGCCAGGGGGGCTTCCTACGAGCAGTACTTC. Residues: CASSQSWMARGASYEQYF.